These 4 T cell receptor beta chains were sequenced from one sample in a study of cytomegalovirus exposure and HLA in healthy donors. PCR primers comprised 60 Vbeta and 13 Jbeta primers. Sequencing used immunoSEQ multiplex PCR; TCRdb keeps in-frame clones, though not all of them. The specimen's table records some 110,000 clones. The sequencing sample was made of PBMCs. These receptors originate from a man aged 35 to 55 in good health and CMV-seronegative.

The V gene is TRBV5-1, the J gene TRBJ1-2; D gene uncertain. Germline CDR1 and CDR2: SGHRS and YFSETQ. With 4 bases removed from V and 8 bases from J, the gap between germline ends came to 18 bases. This CDR3 has 14 residues. The DNA of the CDR3 is TGCGCCAGCAGCGCCTTAGAGGGCCTGAAGGGCTACACCTTC. Residues: CASSALEGLKGYTF.

V and J are TRBV5-1 and TRBJ2-7; D gene uncertain. Germline values: CDR1 SGHRS, CDR2 YFSETQ. Between the trimmed V and J ends, which lost 1 base and 5 bases, there was a span of 7 bases. The CDR3 totals 12 residues. DNA of the CDR3: TGCGCCAGCAGCTTGCTAGATGACGAGCAGTACTTC. It yields the protein CASSLLDDEQYF.

CDR3 amino acids: CASRSSSAGNNEQFF. The CDR3 nucleotides read TGTGCCAGCCGTTCCTCTAGCGCGGGAAACAATGAGCAGTTCTTC. J is TRBJ2-1 and V is TRBV2; tentatively, D is TRBD2 (6 bases). This CDR3 region has 15 residues. CDR1 and CDR2 from the germline V gene are SNHLY and FYNNEI. Between the trimmed V and J ends, which lost 8 bases and 5 bases, there was a span of 19 bases. Using reference TRBV2 and TRBJ2-1 for the parts outside the CDR3, the full variable domain is EPEVTQTPSHQVTQMGQEVILRCVPISNHLYFYWYRQILGQKVEFLVSFYNNEISEKSEIFDDQFSVERPDGSNFTLKIRSTKLEDSAMYFCASRSSSAGNNEQFFGPGTRLTVL.

The chain carries TRBV4-3 and TRBJ2-7; D not resolved. The CDR3 loop spans 13 amino acids. Between the trimmed V and J ends, which lost 7 bases and 0 bases, there was a span of 10 bases. Germline CDR1 LGHNA, CDR2 YSLEER. The CDR3 is CASTPPFSYEQYF. The CDR3 nucleotides are TGCGCCAGCACCCCCCCATTCTCCTACGAGCAGTACTTC.